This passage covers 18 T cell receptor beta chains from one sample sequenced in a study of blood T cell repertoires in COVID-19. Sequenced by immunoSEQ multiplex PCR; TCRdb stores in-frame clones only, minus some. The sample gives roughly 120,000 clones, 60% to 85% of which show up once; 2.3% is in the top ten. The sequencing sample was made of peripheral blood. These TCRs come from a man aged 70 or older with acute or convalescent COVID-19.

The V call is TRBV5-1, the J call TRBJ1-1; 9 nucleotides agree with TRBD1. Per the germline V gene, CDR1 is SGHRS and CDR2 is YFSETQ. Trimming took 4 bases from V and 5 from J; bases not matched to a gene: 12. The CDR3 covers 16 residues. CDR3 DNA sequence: TGCGCCAGCAGCCCCGGACAGGGGATGGGGGAAACTGAAGCTTTCTTT. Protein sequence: CASSPGQGMGETEAFF.

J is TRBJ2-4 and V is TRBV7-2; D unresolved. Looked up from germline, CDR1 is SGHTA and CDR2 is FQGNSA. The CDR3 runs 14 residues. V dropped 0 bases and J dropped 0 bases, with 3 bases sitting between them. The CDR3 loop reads CASSLAVAKNIQYF. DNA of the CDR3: TGTGCCAGCAGCTTAGCCGTAGCCAAAAACATTCAGTACTTC.

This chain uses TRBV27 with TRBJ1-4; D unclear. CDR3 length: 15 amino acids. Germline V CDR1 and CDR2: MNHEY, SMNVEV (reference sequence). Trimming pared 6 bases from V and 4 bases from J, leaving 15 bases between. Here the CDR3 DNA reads TGTGCCAGCAGAAGGCCCGAGACACATAATGAAAAACTGTTTTTT. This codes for CASRRPETHNEKLFF.

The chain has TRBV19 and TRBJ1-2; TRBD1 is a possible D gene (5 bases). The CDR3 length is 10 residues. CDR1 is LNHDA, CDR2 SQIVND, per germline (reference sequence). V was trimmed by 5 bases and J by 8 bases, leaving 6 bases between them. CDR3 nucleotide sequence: TGTGCCAGTAGTCAGGGCGGCTACACCTTC. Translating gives CASSQGGYTF.

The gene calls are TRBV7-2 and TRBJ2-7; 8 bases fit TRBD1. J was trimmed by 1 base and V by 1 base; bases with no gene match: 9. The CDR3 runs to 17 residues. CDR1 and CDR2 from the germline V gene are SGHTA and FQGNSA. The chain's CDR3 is CASSLVAGGGESYEQYF. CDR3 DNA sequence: TGTGCCAGCAGCTTAGTGGCAGGGGGCGGGGAGTCCTACGAGCAGTACTTC.

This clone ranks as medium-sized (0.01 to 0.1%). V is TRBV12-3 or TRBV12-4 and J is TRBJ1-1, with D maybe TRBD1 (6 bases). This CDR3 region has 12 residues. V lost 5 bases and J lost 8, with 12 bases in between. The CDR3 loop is CASSRYGTEAFF. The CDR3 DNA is TGTGCCAGCAGTCGATACGGGACAGAAGCTTTCTTT.

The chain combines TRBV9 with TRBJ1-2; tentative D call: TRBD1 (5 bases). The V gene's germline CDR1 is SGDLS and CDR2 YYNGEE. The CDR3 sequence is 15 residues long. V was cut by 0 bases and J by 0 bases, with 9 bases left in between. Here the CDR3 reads CASSVVPGTNYGYTF. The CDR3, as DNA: TGTGCCAGCAGCGTAGTGCCAGGGACTAACTATGGCTACACCTTC.

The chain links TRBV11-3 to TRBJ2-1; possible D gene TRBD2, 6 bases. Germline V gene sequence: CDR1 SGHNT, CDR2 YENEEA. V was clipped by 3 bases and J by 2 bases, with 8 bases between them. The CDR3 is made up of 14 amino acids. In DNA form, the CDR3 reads TGTGCCAGCAGCTTGGCGGGGACCTACAATGAGCAGTTCTTC. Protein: CASSLAGTYNEQFF.

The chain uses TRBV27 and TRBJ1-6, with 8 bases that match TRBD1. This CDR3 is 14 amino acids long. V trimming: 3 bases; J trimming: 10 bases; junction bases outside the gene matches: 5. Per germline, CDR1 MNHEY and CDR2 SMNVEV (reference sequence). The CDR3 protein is CASSLDREESPLHF. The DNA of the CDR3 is TGTGCCAGCAGTTTGGACAGGGAGGAATCACCCCTCCACTTT.

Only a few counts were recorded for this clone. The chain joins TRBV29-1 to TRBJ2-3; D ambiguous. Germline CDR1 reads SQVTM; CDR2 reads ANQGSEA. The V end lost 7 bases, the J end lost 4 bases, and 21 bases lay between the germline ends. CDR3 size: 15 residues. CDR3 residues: CSGLPGTAGPDTQYF. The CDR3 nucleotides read TGCAGCGGTCTACCAGGTACAGCAGGCCCAGATACGCAGTATTTT.

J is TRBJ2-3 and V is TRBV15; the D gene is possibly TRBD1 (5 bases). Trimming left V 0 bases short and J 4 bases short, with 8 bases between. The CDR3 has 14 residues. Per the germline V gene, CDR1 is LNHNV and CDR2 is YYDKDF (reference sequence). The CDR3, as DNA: TGTGCCACCAGCAGAGACAGGGCGGCAGATACGCAGTATTTT. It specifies CATSRDRAADTQYF.

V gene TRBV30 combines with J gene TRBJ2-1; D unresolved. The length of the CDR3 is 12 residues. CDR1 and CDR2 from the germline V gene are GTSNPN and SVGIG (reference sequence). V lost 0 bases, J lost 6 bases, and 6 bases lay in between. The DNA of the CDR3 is TGTGCCTGGAGTGTACGAGCCAATGAGCAGTTCTTC. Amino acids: CAWSVRANEQFF.

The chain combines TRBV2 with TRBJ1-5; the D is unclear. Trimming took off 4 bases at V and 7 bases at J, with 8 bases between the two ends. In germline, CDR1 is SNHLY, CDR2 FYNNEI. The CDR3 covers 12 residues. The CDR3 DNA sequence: TGTGCCAGCAGTGTTACGGGACAGCCCCAGCATTTT. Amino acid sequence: CASSVTGQPQHF.

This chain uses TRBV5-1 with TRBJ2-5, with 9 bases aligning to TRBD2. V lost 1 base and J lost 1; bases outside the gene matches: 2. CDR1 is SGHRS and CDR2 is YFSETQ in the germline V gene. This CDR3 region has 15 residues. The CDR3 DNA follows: TGCGCCAGCAGCTTGAGTAGCGGGGGCCAAGAGACCCAGTACTTC. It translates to CASSLSSGGQETQYF.

CDR3 nucleotides: TGTGCCAGCTCACCCCTAGGCGATCAGCCCCAGCATTTT. It translates to CASSPLGDQPQHF. The V gene is TRBV18, the J gene TRBJ1-5; D gene unclear. Looked up from germline, CDR1 is KGHSH and CDR2 is LQKENI. This CDR3 has 13 amino acids. V was trimmed by 3 bases and J by 5 bases, leaving 8 bases between them. The complete variable domain, with remaining parts taken from reference TRBV18 and TRBJ1-5, reads NAGVMQNPRHLVRRRGQEARLRCSPMKGHSHVYWYRQLPEEGLKFMVYLQKENIIDESGMPKERFSAEFPKEGPSILRIQQVVRGDSAAYFCASSPLGDQPQHFGDGTRLSIL.

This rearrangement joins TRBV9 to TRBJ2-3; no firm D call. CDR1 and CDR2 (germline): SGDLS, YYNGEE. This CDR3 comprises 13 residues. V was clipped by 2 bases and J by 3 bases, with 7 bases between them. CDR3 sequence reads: CASSVDRTDTQYF. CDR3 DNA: TGTGCCAGCAGCGTCGATCGGACAGATACGCAGTATTTT.

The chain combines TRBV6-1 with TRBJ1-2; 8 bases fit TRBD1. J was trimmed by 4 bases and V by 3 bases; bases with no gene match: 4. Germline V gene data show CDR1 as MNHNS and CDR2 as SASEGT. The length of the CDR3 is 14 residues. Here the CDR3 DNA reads TGTGCCAGCAGTGACGGACAGGGTACCTATGGCTACACCTTC. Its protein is CASSDGQGTYGYTF.

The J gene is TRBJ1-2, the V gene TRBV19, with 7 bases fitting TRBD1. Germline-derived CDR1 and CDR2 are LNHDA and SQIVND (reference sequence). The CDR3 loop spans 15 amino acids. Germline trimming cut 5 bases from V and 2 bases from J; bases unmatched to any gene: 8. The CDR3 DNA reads TGTGCCAGTAGTCCCCCAGGGGGGCCGAACTATGGCTACACCTTC. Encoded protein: CASSPPGGPNYGYTF.